Below, 16 T cell receptor beta chains from the same sample are listed, as sequenced in a study of shared clonotypes between healthy human individuals. Here immunoSEQ multiplex PCR was the method, and the copy in TCRdb shows in-frame clones only, minus some. The repertoire holds around 2,000,000 clones, with just under 95% as singletons. Naive-designated CD8 cells lacked CD45RO, were positively enriched for CCR7, and omitted terminally differentiated effector memory CD45RA+ cells. The source material was naive CD8+ T cells sorted from blood. These receptors were taken from a man aged 18 to 30 in good health.

Notes on this clone: Other DNA variants within this sample encode the same CDR3. The chain has TRBV30 and TRBJ1-4; no clear D. Germline loops: CDR1 GTSNPN, CDR2 SVGIG (reference sequence). The V end was cut by 0 bases, the J end by 8 bases, with 7 bases between. The CDR3 loop spans 12 amino acids. CDR3 amino acids: CAWSVLGEKLFF. The CDR3 region has the DNA TGTGCCTGGAGTGTACTTGGGGAAAAACTGTTTTTT.

CDR3 region: CASSSPGTGWEKLFF. The CDR3 coding sequence is TGTGCCAGCAGCTCCCCGGGGACAGGTTGGGAAAAACTGTTTTTT. This sequence joins TRBV28 and TRBJ1-4; TRBD1 aligns across 8 bases. J gave up 8 bases and V 6 bases, and 11 bases lay outside the gene matches. The CDR3 is 15 residues long. CDR1 is MDHEN, CDR2 SYDVKM, per germline.

The V gene is TRBV11-3, the J gene TRBJ2-3; 12 bases are a match to TRBD2. The CDR3 extends over 15 amino acids. V shed 5 bases, J shed 6 bases, and the junction held 6 bases outside the gene matches. Germline CDR1 SGHNT, CDR2 YENEEA. The chain's CDR3 is CASSALAGGPDTQYF. CDR3 in DNA: TGTGCCAGCAGCGCACTAGCGGGAGGACCTGATACGCAGTATTTT. The full variable domain, its missing parts supplied by reference TRBV11-3 and TRBJ2-3, is EAGVVQSPRYKIIEKKQPVAFWCNPISGHNTLYWYLQNLGQGPELLIRYENEEAVDDSQLPKDRFSAERLKGVDSTLKIQPAELGDSAVYLCASSALAGGPDTQYFGPGTRLTVL.

The chain links TRBV4-1 to TRBJ2-5; D may correspond to TRBD1 or TRBD2 (5 bases each). This CDR3 contains 18 residues. V was shortened by 3 bases and J by 5 bases, with 25 bases between the two germline ends. Germline assignment: CDR1 MGHRA and CDR2 YSYEKL. CDR3 residues: CASSHWLSGTEETETQYF. The DNA for the CDR3 is TGCGCCAGCAGCCATTGGTTGTCCGGGACCGAAGAGACGGAGACCCAGTACTTC.

In the case of this clone: This CDR3 is also generated by other DNA sequences in the sample. The rearrangement joins TRBV30 to TRBJ1-2; D unclear. The CDR3 is 16 residues long. Deletions cut 5 bases from V and 6 bases from J, with 25 bases between. Germline V gene data show CDR1 as GTSNPN and CDR2 as SVGIG (reference sequence). The CDR3 DNA sequence: TGTGCCTGGTCGCCCCTTGCCGCCCCCTACTGGGATGGCTACACCTTC. Its translation: CAWSPLAAPYWDGYTF. The full variable domain, with the rest looked up from reference TRBV30 and TRBJ1-2, is SQTIHQWPATLVQPVGSPLSLECTVEGTSNPNLYWYRQAAGRGLQLLFYSVGIGQISSEVPQNLSASRPQDRQFILSSKKLLLSDSGFYLCAWSPLAAPYWDGYTFGSGTRLTVV.

The CDR3, as DNA: TGTGCCAGCAGCTTAGATCGCCCGGGGGCCAACGTCCTGACTTTC. Encoded protein: CASSLDRPGANVLTF. The chain links TRBV11-2 to TRBJ2-6; D gene uncertain. Trimming stripped 0 bases from V and 4 bases from J, with 7 bases between. Looked up from germline, CDR1 is SGHAT and CDR2 is FQNNGV. This CDR3 has 15 amino acids.

Comment on this clone: At the DNA level, this CDR3 is encoded by other sequences in the same sample as well. This rearrangement joins TRBV27 to TRBJ2-7; D is possibly TRBD2 (6 bases). CDR1 is MNHEY, CDR2 SMNVEV, per germline (reference sequence). V lost 4 bases and J lost 4, with 8 bases in between. The CDR3 spans 12 residues. The CDR3 here is CASSSGVYEQYF. DNA for the CDR3: TGTGCCAGCAGTTCGGGGGTGTACGAGCAGTACTTC.

This clone was detected a few times. The chain couples TRBV28 to TRBJ2-7, with 10 bases aligning to TRBD2. V was pared by 5 bases and J by 2 bases, with 9 bases of the junction left unmatched. The CDR3 length is 16 residues. The germline gives CDR1 MDHEN, CDR2 SYDVKM. DNA of the CDR3: TGTGCCAGCAGTGCCTACGAGCGGGGGGGTCCCTACGAGCAGTACTTC. It translates to CASSAYERGGPYEQYF.

The chain combines TRBV4-1 with TRBJ2-1; D not resolved. The CDR3 loop spans 13 amino acids. The germline V gene encodes CDR1 MGHRA and CDR2 YSYEKL. Trimming pared 0 bases from V and 7 bases from J, leaving 7 bases between. The CDR3 DNA is TGCGCCAGCAGCCAAGAGGGCACTAATGAGCAGTTCTTC. This codes for CASSQEGTNEQFF.

J is TRBJ1-2 and V is TRBV13; TRBD1 agrees at 7 bases. Trimming took 5 bases from V and 6 from J; bases not matched to a gene: 6. The CDR3 is 13 residues long. Germline values: CDR1 PRHDT, CDR2 FYEKMQ (reference sequence). CDR3 in amino acids: CASSERQGHGYTF. For the CDR3, the DNA is TGTGCCAGCAGCGAGCGACAGGGCCATGGCTACACCTTC. Full variable domain (missing parts from reference TRBV13 and TRBJ1-2): AAGVIQSPRHLIKEKRETATLKCYPIPRHDTVYWYQQGPGQDPQFLISFYEKMQSDKGSIPDRFSAQQFSDYHSELNMSSLELGDSALYFCASSERQGHGYTFGSGTRLTVV.

The CDR3 bases are TGTGCCAGCAGCCAAGATGTCTCGGGCCTCCTGTTCTTC. Translation gives CASSQDVSGLLFF. This chain uses TRBV14 with TRBJ2-1; the D is unclear. Germline V gene data show CDR1 as SGHDN and CDR2 as FVKESK. Trimming stripped 0 bases from V and 15 bases from J, with 15 bases between. The CDR3 consists of 13 residues.

The J gene is TRBJ2-7, the V gene TRBV7-9, with 7 positions matching TRBD1. Germline CDR1 and CDR2: SEHNR and FQNEAQ (reference sequence). The CDR3 is 17 residues long. The trim removed 1 base at V and 4 bases at J, leaving 13 bases unmatched. The CDR3 DNA is TGTGCCAGCAGCTTAGGGCCGGAAGCCGGGACAGATTACGAGCAGTACTTC. It is translated as CASSLGPEAGTDYEQYF.

The chain combines TRBV7-2 with TRBJ1-2; 8 nucleotides agree with TRBD1. Germline V gene data show CDR1 as SGHTA and CDR2 as FQGNSA. J lost 4 bases, V lost 5 bases, and 3 bases had no gene match. The CDR3 has 13 residues. Here the CDR3 DNA reads TGTGCCAGCAGCCCTGGACAGGGCTATGGCTACACCTTC. Translating gives CASSPGQGYGYTF.

In the case of this clone: One junction end does not reproduce the germline sequence, and a read error may be involved. The V call is TRBV28, the J call TRBJ2-5; weak D call: TRBD2 (6 bases). The germline gives CDR1 MDHEN, CDR2 SYDVKM. The CDR3 loop spans 14 amino acids. In nucleotides, the CDR3 is TGTGCCAGCAGTTTCGGGAGCCTTTTAGAGGCCCAGTACTTC. This encodes CASSFGSLLEAQYF. Full variable domain (rest looked up from reference TRBV28 and TRBJ2-5): DVKVTQSSRYLVKRTGEKVFLECVQDMDHENMFWYRQDPGLGLRLIYFSYDVKMKEKGDIPEGYSVSREKKERFSLILESASTNQTSMYLCASSFGSLLEAQYFGPGTRLLVL.

V gene TRBV18 combines with J gene TRBJ1-2; no reliable D call. V was cut by 4 bases and J by 3 bases, with 9 bases left in between. Germline CDR1 reads KGHSH; CDR2 reads LQKENI. The length of the CDR3 is 13 residues. The CDR3 reads CASSQGRDYGYTF. As DNA, the CDR3 is TGTGCCAGCTCACAAGGGAGAGACTATGGCTACACCTTC.

This chain uses TRBV4-3 with TRBJ2-7; either TRBD1 or TRBD2 may supply D (5 bases each). The V gene's germline CDR1 is LGHNA and CDR2 YSLEER. V lost 4 bases, J lost 6 bases, and 19 bases lay in between. The CDR3 loop spans 15 amino acids. In DNA form, the CDR3 reads TGCGCCAGCAGCCTTGGGACCTTCTCCCCTTCCGAGCAGTACTTC. Translated: CASSLGTFSPSEQYF.